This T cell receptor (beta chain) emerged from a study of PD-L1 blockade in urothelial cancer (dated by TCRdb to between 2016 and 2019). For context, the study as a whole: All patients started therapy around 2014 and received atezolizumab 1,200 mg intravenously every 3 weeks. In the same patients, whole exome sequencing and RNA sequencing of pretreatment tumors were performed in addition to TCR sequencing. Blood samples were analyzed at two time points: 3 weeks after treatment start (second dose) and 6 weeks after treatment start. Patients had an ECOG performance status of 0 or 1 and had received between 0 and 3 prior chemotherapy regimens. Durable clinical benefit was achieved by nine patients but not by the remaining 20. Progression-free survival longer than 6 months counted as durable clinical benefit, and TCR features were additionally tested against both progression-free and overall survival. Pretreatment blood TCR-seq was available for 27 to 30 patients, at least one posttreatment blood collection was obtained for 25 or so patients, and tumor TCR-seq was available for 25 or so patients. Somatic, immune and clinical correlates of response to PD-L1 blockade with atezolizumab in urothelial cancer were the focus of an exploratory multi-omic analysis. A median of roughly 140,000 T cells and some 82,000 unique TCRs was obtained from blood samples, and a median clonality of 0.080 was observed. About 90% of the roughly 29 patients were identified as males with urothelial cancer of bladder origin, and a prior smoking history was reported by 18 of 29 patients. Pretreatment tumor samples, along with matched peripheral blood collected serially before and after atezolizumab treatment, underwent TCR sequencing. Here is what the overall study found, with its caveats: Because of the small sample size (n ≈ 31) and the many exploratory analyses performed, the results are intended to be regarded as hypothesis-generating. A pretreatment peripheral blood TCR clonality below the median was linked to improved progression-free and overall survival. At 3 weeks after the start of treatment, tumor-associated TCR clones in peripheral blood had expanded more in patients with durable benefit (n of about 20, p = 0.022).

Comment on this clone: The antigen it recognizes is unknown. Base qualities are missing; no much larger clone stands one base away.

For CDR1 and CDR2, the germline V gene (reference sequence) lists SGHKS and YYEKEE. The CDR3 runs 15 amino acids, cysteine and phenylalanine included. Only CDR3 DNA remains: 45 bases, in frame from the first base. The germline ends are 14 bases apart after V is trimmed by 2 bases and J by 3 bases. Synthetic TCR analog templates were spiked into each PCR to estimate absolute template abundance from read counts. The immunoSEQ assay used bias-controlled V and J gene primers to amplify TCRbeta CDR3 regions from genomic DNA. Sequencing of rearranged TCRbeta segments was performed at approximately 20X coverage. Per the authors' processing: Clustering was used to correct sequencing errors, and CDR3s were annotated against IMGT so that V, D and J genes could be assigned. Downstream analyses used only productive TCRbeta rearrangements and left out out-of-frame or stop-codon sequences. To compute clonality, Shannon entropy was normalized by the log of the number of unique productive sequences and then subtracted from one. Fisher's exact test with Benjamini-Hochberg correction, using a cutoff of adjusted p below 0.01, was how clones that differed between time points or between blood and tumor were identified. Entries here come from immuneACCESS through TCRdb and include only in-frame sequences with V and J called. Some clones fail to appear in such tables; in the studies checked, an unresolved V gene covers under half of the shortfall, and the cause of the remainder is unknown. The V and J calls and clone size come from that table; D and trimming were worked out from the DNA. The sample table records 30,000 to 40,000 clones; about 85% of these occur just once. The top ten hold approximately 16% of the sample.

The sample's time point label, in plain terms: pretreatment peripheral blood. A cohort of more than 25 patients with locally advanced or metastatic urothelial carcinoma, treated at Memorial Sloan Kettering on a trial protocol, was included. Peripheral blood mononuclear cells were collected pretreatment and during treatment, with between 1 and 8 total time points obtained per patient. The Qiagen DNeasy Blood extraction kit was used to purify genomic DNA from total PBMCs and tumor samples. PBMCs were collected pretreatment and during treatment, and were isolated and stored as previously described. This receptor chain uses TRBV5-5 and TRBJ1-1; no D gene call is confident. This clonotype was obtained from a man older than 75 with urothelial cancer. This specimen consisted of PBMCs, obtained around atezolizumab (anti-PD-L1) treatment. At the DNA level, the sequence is TGTGCCAGCAGCTTTATAAGGCGGAGGGACACTGAAGCTTTCTTT. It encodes CASSFIRRRDTEAFF.